One and the same sample provided the 32 T cell receptor beta chains below, sequenced in a study of blood T cell repertoires in COVID-19. TCRdb's copy holds only in-frame clones and misses some; the assay was immunoSEQ multiplex PCR. The repertoire holds approximately 170,000 clones, with 70% to 90% as singletons. Sequencing used PBMCs or T cells enriched from blood (not recorded which). The receptors shown here come from a woman between 45 and 60 years old who had recovered from COVID-19.

Here the CDR3 reads CASSRGKPGLGHTIYF. The CDR3 nucleotides are TGTGCCAGCAGTCGAGGGAAACCGGGTCTAGGGCACACCATATATTTT. The genes are TRBV25-1 and TRBJ1-3; no reliable D call. Germline CDR1 reads MGHDK; CDR2 reads SYGVNS. CDR3 length equals 16 residues. Trimming pared 5 bases from V and 8 bases from J, leaving 22 bases between.

V usage is TRBV2 and J usage is TRBJ1-4, with TRBD1 identical over 7 bases. There are 14 residues in the CDR3. The J segment lost 4 bases and the V segment lost 5 bases, leaving 4 bases of the junction unmatched. Germline V gene lookup returns CDR1 SNHLY and CDR2 FYNNEI. CDR3 in amino acids: CASSSGGFNEKLFF. For the CDR3, the DNA is TGTGCCAGCAGTTCAGGGGGTTTTAATGAAAAACTGTTTTTT.

This chain links TRBV2 with TRBJ1-2; unclear D gene. V was pared by 6 bases and J by 4 bases, with 12 bases between. Germline values: CDR1 SNHLY, CDR2 FYNNEI. The CDR3 totals 13 residues. The CDR3 reads CASRDFRAYGYTF. CDR3 coding DNA: TGTGCCAGCAGGGACTTCCGGGCCTATGGCTACACCTTC.

The chain employs TRBV11-2 and TRBJ1-3; D uncertain. The V and J ends lost 0 bases and 0 bases respectively, with 6 bases between them. The CDR3 is 15 residues long. CDR1 and CDR2 from the germline V gene are SGHAT and FQNNGV. The DNA for the CDR3 is TGTGCCAGCAGCTTAGATTGGAGCTCTGGAAACACCATATATTTT. It translates to CASSLDWSSGNTIYF.

The sample holds a few counts of this clone. The V and J genes are TRBV5-1 and TRBJ1-2; TRBD1 matches at 8 bases. Losses at the gene ends were 4 bases for V and 7 bases for J; bases not matched to a gene: 9. The CDR3 runs 14 residues. Germline-derived CDR1 and CDR2 are SGHRS and YFSETQ. This chain's CDR3 is CASSVEQGASGYTF. The CDR3 DNA is TGCGCCAGCAGCGTGGAGCAGGGGGCGTCTGGCTACACCTTC.

This rearrangement joins TRBV14 to TRBJ1-1; 8 nucleotides match TRBD1. The germline V gene encodes CDR1 SGHDN and CDR2 FVKESK. The CDR3 runs to 17 residues. The V gene end was trimmed by 4 bases and the J gene end by 6 bases; junction bases not matched to a gene: 16. DNA for the CDR3: TGTGCCAGCAGCCCTTTTGTGGGGGCAGGGGGCAGGGCTGAAGCTTTCTTT. The encoded protein is CASSPFVGAGGRAEAFF.

The chain employs TRBV6-5 and TRBJ2-2; 10 nucleotides align to TRBD1. Unmatched junction bases numbered 6, after V lost 8 bases and J lost 6 bases. The germline V gene encodes CDR1 MNHEY and CDR2 SVGAGI. The CDR3 is 14 residues long. The CDR3 DNA is TGTGCCAGCGTCCGGGACAGGGGTGCCGGGGAGCTGTTTTTT. Its translation: CASVRDRGAGELFF.

This rearrangement joins TRBV29-1 to TRBJ1-2; a weak D match, TRBD1 (5 bases). The CDR3 covers 11 residues. V was clipped by 6 bases and J by 4 bases, with 9 bases between them. Per germline, CDR1 SQVTM and CDR2 ANQGSEA. This chain's CDR3 is CSVVDSYGYTF. DNA of the CDR3: TGCAGCGTAGTCGACAGCTATGGCTACACCTTC.

V usage is TRBV30 and J usage is TRBJ1-6, with D unclear. V was trimmed by 0 bases and J by 0 bases, leaving 6 bases between them. The V gene's germline CDR1 is GTSNPN and CDR2 SVGIG (reference sequence). The CDR3 spans 15 residues. The DNA of the CDR3 is TGTGCCTGGAGTGTAACGAGCTCCTATAATTCACCCCTCCACTTT. It codes for CAWSVTSSYNSPLHF.

V is TRBV10-3 and J is TRBJ1-1; D gene uncertain. The ends were cut back, 3 bases at V and 4 bases at J, with 12 bases in the middle. The germline CDR1 and CDR2 sequences are ENHRY and SYGVKD. The CDR3 spans 14 residues. CDR3 protein: CAISDPGRGTEAFF. The CDR3 DNA reads as TGTGCCATCAGTGACCCCGGGCGGGGCACTGAAGCTTTCTTT.

V usage is TRBV18 and J usage is TRBJ1-3; 7 bases are shared with TRBD1. V was clipped by 3 bases and J by 2 bases; unmatched bases: 1. This CDR3 comprises 14 residues. The germline CDR1 and CDR2 sequences are KGHSH and LQKENI. The CDR3: CASSPDRAGNTIYF. DNA of the CDR3: TGTGCCAGCTCACCCGACAGGGCTGGAAACACCATATATTTT.

J is TRBJ1-4 and V is TRBV11-2; D is ambiguous. Germline V gene lookup returns CDR1 SGHAT and CDR2 FQNNGV. V lost 1 base, J lost 4 bases, and 10 bases lay in between. This CDR3 comprises 15 residues. The CDR3 DNA follows: TGTGCCAGCAGCTTAGGTCGGGTCCTTAATGAAAAACTGTTTTTT. It specifies CASSLGRVLNEKLFF.

This chain connects TRBV6-5 to TRBJ1-2; weak D call: TRBD1 (5 bases). The CDR3 covers 13 residues. Germline values: CDR1 MNHEY, CDR2 SVGAGI. V lost 5 bases, J lost 4 bases, and 11 bases lay in between. As DNA, the CDR3 is TGTGCCAGCAGTCCGGGGGGAGGCTATGGCTACACCTTC. Amino acid sequence: CASSPGGGYGYTF.

V gene TRBV19 combines with J gene TRBJ2-5; possible D gene TRBD2, 6 bases. V dropped 7 bases and J dropped 1 base, with 16 bases sitting between them. This CDR3 region has 15 residues. CDR1 and CDR2 (germline): LNHDA, SQIVND (reference sequence). DNA of the CDR3: TGTGCCAGTATGCCATGGGGGGACGGCCAAGAGACCCAGTACTTC. It encodes CASMPWGDGQETQYF.

This rearrangement joins TRBV11-2 to TRBJ2-5; D is undetermined. The CDR3 sequence is 11 residues long. The germline CDR1 and CDR2 sequences are SGHAT and FQNNGV. Trimming took 1 base from V and 5 from J, leaving 2 bases between them. CDR3 sequence (DNA): TGTGCCAGCAGCTTAGCTGAGACCCAGTACTTC. Translation: CASSLAETQYF. Variable domain in full (rest from reference TRBV11-2 and TRBJ2-5): EAGVAQSPRYKIIEKRQSVAFWCNPISGHATLYWYQQILGQGPKLLIQFQNNGVVDDSQLPKDRFSAERLKGVDSTLKIQPAKLEDSAVYLCASSLAETQYFGPGTRLLVL.

The rearrangement uses TRBV9 and TRBJ1-3; D uncertain. Germline CDR1 and CDR2: SGDLS and YYNGEE. There are 14 residues in the CDR3. Trimming cost V 4 bases and J 7 bases, with 15 bases left between them. The CDR3 region has the DNA TGTGCCAGCAGCCCCACATTCGGGGTCAACACCATATATTTT. Encoded protein: CASSPTFGVNTIYF.

In this sample, this clone turned up a few times. The CDR3 is CASSQGTSGFYEQYV. In DNA, the CDR3 is TGTGCCAGCAGCCAGGGGACTAGCGGCTTCTACGAGCAGTACGTC. J is TRBJ2-7 and V is TRBV3-1 (or the pseudogene TRBV3-2); TRBD2 matches 11 bases. After removal of 3 bases from V and 3 bases from J, the junction contained 4 bases not matched to a gene. Germline V lookup: CDR1 LGHDT, CDR2 YNNKEL (reference sequence). The CDR3 contains 15 residues.

This clone was observed a single time. The chain carries TRBV18 and TRBJ1-2, with D possibly matching TRBD1 (5 bases). Looked up from germline, CDR1 is KGHSH and CDR2 is LQKENI. The CDR3 consists of 14 residues. The V and J ends lost 2 bases and 8 bases respectively, with 15 bases between them. The CDR3: CASSPDSWTYGYTF. DNA for the CDR3: TGTGCCAGCTCACCAGACTCCTGGACATACGGCTACACCTTC.

The chain couples TRBV6-5 to TRBJ1-4, with D possibly TRBD1 on 5 matching bases. Trimming stripped 6 bases from V and 6 bases from J, with 14 bases between. In germline, CDR1 is MNHEY, CDR2 SVGAGI. This CDR3 is built from 14 residues. This CDR3 is CASRAGDRYEKLFF. The CDR3 bases are TGTGCCAGCAGGGCGGGAGACAGATATGAAAAACTGTTTTTT.

This rearrangement joins TRBV12-3 or TRBV12-4 to TRBJ1-1, with D unclear. CDR3 size: 12 residues. Trimming stripped 8 bases from V and 3 bases from J, with 10 bases between. Written as DNA, the CDR3 is TGTGCCAGCGTCACCAGGTACACTGAAGCTTTCTTT. Its translation is CASVTRYTEAFF.

This clone occurred a few times. The V and J genes are TRBV5-8 and TRBJ1-1, with D unclear. CDR3 length: 16 residues. Trimming stripped 0 bases from V and 0 bases from J, with 12 bases between. CDR1 SGHTS and CDR2 YDEGEE come from the germline V gene. This CDR3 is CASSLGQQLLNTEAFF. In nucleotides, the CDR3 is TGTGCCAGCAGCTTGGGGCAACAGCTCCTGAACACTGAAGCTTTCTTT.

V usage is TRBV30 and J usage is TRBJ1-2; 7 bases are a match to TRBD1. CDR3 length equals 16 residues. V lost 0 bases and J lost 8; bases outside the gene matches: 15. Germline CDR1 is GTSNPN and CDR2 is SVGIG (reference sequence). The CDR3 protein is CAWSVRTGAPREGYTF. The CDR3, as DNA: TGTGCCTGGAGTGTCCGTACAGGGGCCCCAAGAGAGGGCTACACCTTC. Full variable domain (missing parts from reference TRBV30 and TRBJ1-2): SQTIHQWPATLVQPVGSPLSLECTVEGTSNPNLYWYRQAAGRGLQLLFYSVGIGQISSEVPQNLSASRPQDRQFILSSKKLLLSDSGFYLCAWSVRTGAPREGYTFGSGTRLTVV.

This rearrangement joins TRBV6-4 to TRBJ2-2; TRBD2 aligns across 14 bases. The V gene's germline CDR1 is MRHNA and CDR2 SNTAGT. The CDR3 consists of 17 residues. Trimming cost V 0 bases and J 3 bases; bases outside gene matches: 0. CDR3 DNA: TGTGCCAGCAGTGACTCGGGACTAGCGGGGGACACCGGGGAGCTGTTTTTT. Its translation is CASSDSGLAGDTGELFF.

This chain joins TRBV15 and TRBJ1-2, with unresolved D. With 0 bases removed from V and 5 bases from J, the gap between germline ends came to 10 bases. Germline CDR1 LNHNV, CDR2 YYDKDF (reference sequence). This CDR3 region has 14 residues. Here the CDR3 DNA reads TGTGCCACCAGCAGAGACAGCCAGAGGTATGGCTACACCTTC. It codes for CATSRDSQRYGYTF.

The chain joins TRBV5-5 to TRBJ1-2; D is unresolved. In germline, CDR1 is SGHKS, CDR2 YYEKEE (reference sequence). V shed 1 base and J shed 3 bases, with 10 bases lying between them. The CDR3 spans 14 residues. The CDR3 sequence is CASSLSPTYYGYTF. The CDR3 DNA reads as TGTGCCAGCAGCTTGTCGCCGACTTACTATGGCTACACCTTC.

The V call is TRBV5-5, the J call TRBJ2-5, with 11 bases lining up with TRBD2. The germline V gene encodes CDR1 SGHKS and CDR2 YYEKEE (reference sequence). This CDR3 has 17 residues. The trim removed 0 bases at V and 5 bases at J, leaving 9 bases unmatched. The chain's CDR3 is CASSLDGSGRAEETQYF. DNA for the CDR3: TGTGCCAGCAGCTTGGACGGTAGCGGGAGGGCCGAGGAGACCCAGTACTTC.

V is TRBV27 and J is TRBJ2-4, with 11 bases matching TRBD2. The CDR3 has 15 residues. Looked up from germline, CDR1 is MNHEY and CDR2 is SMNVEV (reference sequence). The V and J ends lost 5 bases and 4 bases, in that order; junction bases with no gene match: 4. In DNA form, the CDR3 reads TGTGCCAGCAGTCTACTAGCGGGGGTTAAAAACATTCAGTACTTC. It is translated as CASSLLAGVKNIQYF.

This rearrangement joins TRBV4-1 to TRBJ1-2; tentative D call: TRBD1 (6 bases). The CDR3 totals 14 residues. The ends were cut back, 3 bases at V and 1 base at J, with 9 bases in the middle. Looked up from germline, CDR1 is MGHRA and CDR2 is YSYEKL. The CDR3 loop is CASSHAQGNYGYTF. DNA for the CDR3: TGCGCCAGCAGCCACGCACAGGGTAACTATGGCTACACCTTC.

The chain recombines TRBV19 with TRBJ2-1, with D possibly matching TRBD1 (5 bases). The CDR3 runs 14 residues. Trimming took off 5 bases at V and 2 bases at J, with 10 bases between the two ends. The germline V gene encodes CDR1 LNHDA and CDR2 SQIVND (reference sequence). DNA of the CDR3: TGTGCCAGTAGTTTGGGGCCGACCTACAATGAGCAGTTCTTC. Protein sequence: CASSLGPTYNEQFF.

This chain links TRBV4-3 with TRBJ1-5, with 7 nucleotides matching TRBD1. This CDR3 has 14 amino acids. The V gene end was trimmed by 4 bases and the J gene end by 7 bases; junction bases not matched to a gene: 7. Germline lookup yields CDR1 LGHNA and CDR2 YSLEER. CDR3 loop: CASSRRRGEQPQHF. DNA of the CDR3: TGCGCCAGCAGCCGGCGCAGGGGGGAACAGCCCCAGCATTTT.

The genes are TRBV6-1 and TRBJ1-2, with 7 bases lining up with TRBD1. V lost 0 bases and J lost 7; bases outside the gene matches: 14. Germline-derived CDR1 and CDR2 are MNHNS and SASEGT. The CDR3 is 17 amino acids. CDR3 nucleotide sequence: TGTGCCAGCAGTGAAGCCCCTTACGGGACAGTATTAGGTGGCTACACCTTC. Its translation is CASSEAPYGTVLGGYTF.

The V gene is TRBV27, the J gene TRBJ1-1; 7 nucleotides match TRBD1. This CDR3 is 13 amino acids long. Germline V CDR1 and CDR2: MNHEY, SMNVEV (reference sequence). V dropped 6 bases and J dropped 1; count of bases not matched to a gene: 2. CDR3 in DNA: TGTGCCAGCAGCCGGACAGGGAACACTGAAGCTTTCTTT. Its protein is CASSRTGNTEAFF.